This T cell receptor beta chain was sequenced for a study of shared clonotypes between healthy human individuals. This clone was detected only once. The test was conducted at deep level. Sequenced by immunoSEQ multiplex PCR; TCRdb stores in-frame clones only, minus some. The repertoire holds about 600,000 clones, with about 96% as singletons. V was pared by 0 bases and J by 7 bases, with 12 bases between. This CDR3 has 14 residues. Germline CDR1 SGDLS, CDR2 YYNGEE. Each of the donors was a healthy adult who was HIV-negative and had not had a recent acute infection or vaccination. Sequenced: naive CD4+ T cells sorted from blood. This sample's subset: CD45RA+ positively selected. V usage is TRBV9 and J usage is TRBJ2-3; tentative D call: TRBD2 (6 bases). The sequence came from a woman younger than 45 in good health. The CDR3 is CASSVAQGGYTQYF. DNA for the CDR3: TGTGCCAGCAGCGTAGCTCAGGGAGGCTATACGCAGTATTTT.